The 27 T cell receptor beta chains below all came from one sample that was sequenced in a study of T cells after yellow fever vaccination (dated by TCRdb to about 2019). The library came from 5' RACE. This sample was sequenced with an Illumina HiSeq 2500. The public sequencing data were trimmed at Q25 with fastp and processed into clonotypes with MiXCR by TCRdb, which kept only in-frame beta chains. One record per CDR3 amino acid sequence lists the most common genes and DNA. In this sample the table shows under 200,000 distinct CDR3 sequences, around 7.3% of which occur a single time. The top ten clones comprise under 3% of the sample. Read against the paper, the sample's treatment or condition label means: live attenuated yellow fever vaccine strain. Sequenced here: CD4+ T cells sorted from PBMCs, sampled about 5 days after the first yellow fever vaccination. These receptors were taken from a man in his late teens or twenties who received the YFV17D yellow fever vaccine.

Ten or more counts support this clonotype. The chain links TRBV7-2 to TRBJ1-1, with D tentatively TRBD1 (5 bases). Trimming pared 0 bases from V and 0 bases from J, leaving 11 bases between. Germline loops: CDR1 SGHTA, CDR2 FQGNSA. The CDR3 consists of 16 residues. CDR3 DNA: TGTGCCAGCAGCTTAGCGGGGCAGGGCTTGAACACTGAAGCTTTCTTT. It specifies CASSLAGQGLNTEAFF. Together with reference TRBV7-2 and TRBJ1-1, the CDR3 gives the full variable domain: GAGVSQSPSNKVTEKGKDVELRCDPISGHTALYWYRQSLGQGLEFLIYFQGNSAPDKSGLPSDRFSAERTGGSVSTLTIQRTQQEDSAVYLCASSLAGQGLNTEAFFGQGTRLTVV.

This clonotype was seen only a few times. The chain joins TRBV18 to TRBJ2-6; 8 bases are a match to TRBD1. In germline, CDR1 is KGHSH, CDR2 LQKENI. Trimming at V came to 5 bases and at J to 1 base, leaving 4 bases not matched to a gene. This CDR3 is built from 16 residues. The DNA of the CDR3 is TGTGCCAGCTCATCGACAGGGGATTCTGGGGCCAACGTCCTGACTTTC. As protein: CASSSTGDSGANVLTF.

The rearrangement uses TRBV28 and TRBJ2-3, with D perhaps TRBD1 (6 bases). This CDR3 has 15 residues. From germline, CDR1 is MDHEN and CDR2 SYDVKM. V was trimmed by 6 bases and J by 0 bases, leaving 13 bases between them. The CDR3 here is CASRYRAASTDTQYF. CDR3 DNA sequence: TGTGCCAGCAGGTACAGGGCCGCGAGCACAGATACGCAGTATTTT.

The chain is built from TRBV7-9 and TRBJ2-5; D is perhaps TRBD1 (6 bases). CDR3 length equals 14 residues. The germline V gene has CDR1 SEHNR and CDR2 FQNEAQ (reference sequence). Between the trimmed V and J ends, which lost 4 bases and 5 bases, there was a span of 14 bases. CDR3 in amino acids: CASSYPQGAETQYF. In DNA, the CDR3 is TGTGCCAGCAGCTACCCACAGGGAGCGGAGACCCAGTACTTC.

In this sample, this clonotype turned up many times. The chain is built from TRBV29-1 and TRBJ2-5, with 7 bases fitting TRBD2. V gave up 5 bases and J gave up 2 bases; unmatched junction bases: 11. This CDR3 has 15 amino acids. In germline, CDR1 is SQVTM, CDR2 ANQGSEA. The CDR3 region has the DNA TGCAGCGTTCTACCGGGGGGTTTAGGGCAAGAGACCCAGTACTTC. Translation: CSVLPGGLGQETQYF.

The chain recombines TRBV18 with TRBJ1-1, with TRBD1 as a possible D gene (6 bases). The CDR3 length is 14 residues. The germline gives CDR1 KGHSH, CDR2 LQKENI. The V end was cut by 1 base, the J end by 1 base, with 7 bases between. Here the CDR3 reads CASSPRDKNTEAFF. The CDR3, as DNA: TGTGCCAGCTCACCACGGGACAAGAACACTGAAGCTTTCTTT.

There are many counts of this clonotype. The V call is TRBV5-1, the J call TRBJ2-3, with 10 bases fitting TRBD1. J was trimmed by 3 bases and V by 7 bases; bases with no gene match: 5. The germline CDR1 and CDR2 sequences are SGHRS and YFSETQ. The CDR3 has 14 residues. The CDR3 loop is CASGRQGATDTQYF. Here the CDR3 DNA reads TGCGCCAGCGGACGACAGGGGGCAACAGATACGCAGTATTTT. The variable domain in full, with the rest retrieved from reference TRBV5-1 and TRBJ2-3, is KAGVTQTPRYLIKTRGQQVTLSCSPISGHRSVSWYQQTPGQGLQFLFEYFSETQRNKGNFPGRFSGRQFSNSRSEMNVSTLELGDSALYLCASGRQGATDTQYFGPGTRLTVL.

The chain couples TRBV5-1 to TRBJ2-5, with TRBD2 matching 9 bases. The CDR3 is 15 amino acids. The germline V gene has CDR1 SGHRS and CDR2 YFSETQ. V lost 0 bases, J lost 4 bases, and 4 bases stayed unmatched. CDR3 sequence reads: CASSLEGSGRETQYF. CDR3 coding DNA: TGCGCCAGCAGCTTGGAGGGTAGCGGGAGAGAGACCCAGTACTTC.

This clonotype was detected many times. The V and J genes are TRBV12-3 or TRBV12-4 and TRBJ1-2, with TRBD1 matching 7 bases. The length of the CDR3 is 13 residues. V lost 6 bases, J lost 8 bases, and 9 bases stayed unmatched. CDR3 DNA: TGTGCCAGCAGGACTTCAGGGGGAGGAGGCTACACCTTC. Translation: CASRTSGGGGYTF.

This chain links TRBV7-2 with TRBJ2-5; TRBD1 matches 10 bases. Germline trimming cut 5 bases from V and 6 bases from J; bases unmatched to any gene: 6. CDR1 is SGHTA and CDR2 is FQGNSA in the germline V gene. CDR3 size: 14 residues. The CDR3 reads CASSPGQGGKTQYF. DNA for the CDR3: TGTGCCAGCAGCCCAGGACAGGGGGGGAAGACCCAGTACTTC.

This clonotype turned up a few times. The chain is built from TRBV6-6 and TRBJ1-4; D is uncertain. Trimming removed 8 bases from V and 8 bases from J, with 12 bases in between. CDR3 size: 12 residues. Germline CDR1 reads MNHNY; CDR2 reads SVGAGI (reference sequence). This CDR3 reads CASALGREKLFF. Written as DNA, the CDR3 is TGTGCCAGCGCGTTGGGAAGGGAAAAACTGTTTTTT.

This clonotype has a count of ten or more. The chain carries TRBV28 and TRBJ2-7; a weak D match, TRBD2 (5 bases). The CDR3 runs 14 residues. V was trimmed by 5 bases and J by 3 bases, leaving 14 bases between them. The germline V gene has CDR1 MDHEN and CDR2 SYDVKM. The CDR3 nucleotides read TGTGCCAGCAGTGGTATCGACGGAGGCTACGAGCAGTACGTC. Translation: CASSGIDGGYEQYV.

This clonotype was seen repeatedly, ten times or more. The chain has TRBV20-1 and TRBJ2-1; D perhaps matches TRBD2 (6 bases). CDR1 and CDR2 (germline): DFQATT, SNEGSKA (reference sequence). There are 12 residues in the CDR3. V lost 4 bases and J 9 bases, leaving 13 bases between the germline ends. CDR3: CSAMGGRGEQFF. The CDR3 region has the DNA TGCAGTGCTATGGGGGGACGGGGTGAGCAGTTCTTC.

The chain is built from TRBV4-3 and TRBJ2-3; D is unresolved. The germline V and J ends were trimmed by 0 bases and 0 bases, with 4 bases remaining between them. Germline loops: CDR1 LGHNA, CDR2 YSLEER. The CDR3 contains 14 residues. The CDR3 DNA is TGCGCCAGCAGCCAAGACTATAGCACAGATACGCAGTATTTT. Translation: CASSQDYSTDTQYF.

This clonotype came up a few times. The chain combines TRBV20-1 with TRBJ2-1, with 7 bases matching TRBD1. The trim removed 6 bases at V and 4 bases at J, leaving 6 bases unmatched. Germline V gives CDR1 DFQATT, CDR2 SNEGSKA (reference sequence). The CDR3 is 13 residues long. The CDR3: CSAPRDSYNEQFF. The CDR3 DNA reads TGCAGTGCCCCTCGGGACAGTTACAATGAGCAGTTCTTC.

This clonotype was picked up many times. The chain has TRBV5-1 and TRBJ2-2; no clear D gene. The germline V and J ends were trimmed by 0 bases and 7 bases, with 4 bases remaining between them. CDR3 length: 12 amino acids. Germline V CDR1 and CDR2: SGHRS, YFSETQ. CDR3 nucleotide sequence: TGCGCCAGCAGCTTGGCCTACGGGGAGCTGTTTTTT. This sequence encodes CASSLAYGELFF.

As to this clonotype: A read error is possible here, since a much larger clone lies one base away. The chain combines TRBV20-1 with TRBJ1-6, with D tentatively TRBD1 (5 bases). Germline-derived CDR1 and CDR2 are DFQATT and SNEGSKA (reference sequence). CDR3 length: 15 amino acids. The CDR3 spells CSARFQGPYNSPLYF. The CDR3 DNA reads as TGCAGTGCTAGATTCCAGGGACCCTATAATTCACCCCTCTACTTT.

The V call is TRBV5-1, the J call TRBJ2-2; D call uncertain. The V gene lost 3 bases and the J gene lost 8 bases, with 11 bases spanning the gap. Germline CDR1 reads SGHRS; CDR2 reads YFSETQ. The CDR3 has 13 amino acids. The CDR3 spells CASSCPTVGELFF. The DNA for the CDR3 is TGCGCCAGCAGCTGCCCCACCGTGGGGGAGCTGTTTTTT.

A remark on this clonotype: A read error may explain this, as a much larger clone is one base away. The J gene is TRBJ2-6, the V gene TRBV12-3 or TRBV12-4, with D possibly TRBD2 on 6 matching bases. V lost 3 bases and J lost 6, with 12 bases in between. This CDR3 contains 15 residues. CDR3 sequence (DNA): TGTGCCAGCAGTTTCGGGGGTTCCGTGGCCAACGTCCTGACTTTC. Residues: CASSFGGSVANVLTF.

This clonotype has a handful of counts. The chain recombines TRBV18 with TRBJ1-2; maybe TRBD1 (5 bases). Germline loops: CDR1 KGHSH, CDR2 LQKENI. V lost 6 bases, J lost 7 bases, and 27 bases lay in between. CDR3 length equals 17 residues. CDR3: CASSKGADVGLLGGYTF. The CDR3 region has the DNA TGTGCCAGCTCTAAAGGGGCGGACGTCGGCCTCTTGGGTGGCTACACCTTC. The full variable domain, rest sourced from reference TRBV18 and TRBJ1-2, is NAGVMQNPRHLVRRRGQEARLRCSPMKGHSHVYWYRQLPEEGLKFMVYLQKENIIDESGMPKERFSAEFPKEGPSILRIQQVVRGDSAAYFCASSKGADVGLLGGYTFGSGTRLTVV.

V gene TRBV2 combines with J gene TRBJ1-4; 7 nucleotides agree with TRBD1. The length of the CDR3 is 13 residues. Germline values: CDR1 SNHLY, CDR2 FYNNEI. V shed 5 bases and J 10 bases; nucleotides not matched to a gene: 7. The CDR3 is CASSPNRGTKLFF. The CDR3 DNA reads as TGTGCCAGCAGTCCCAACAGGGGCACAAAACTGTTTTTT.

This clonotype was counted ten times or more. This sequence joins TRBV12-3 or TRBV12-4 and TRBJ1-1, with D hard to call. The CDR3 totals 14 residues. Trimming shortened V by 3 bases and J by 1 base, and 9 bases separated the two germline ends. The CDR3 region has the DNA TGTGCCAGCAGTTTTATGATCAGGAACACTGAAGCTTTCTTT. Its translation: CASSFMIRNTEAFF.

This clonotype was seen at least ten times. This chain joins TRBV12-3 or TRBV12-4 and TRBJ2-7; the match to TRBD1 covers 8 bases. CDR3 length: 15 amino acids. Germline trimming cut 2 bases from V and 7 bases from J; bases unmatched to any gene: 10. The CDR3 DNA follows: TGTGCCAGCAGTTTACACAGGACAGGGACGATGGAGCAGTACTTC. This encodes CASSLHRTGTMEQYF.

This clonotype occurred many times. V usage is TRBV7-8 and J usage is TRBJ2-2; 10 positions agree with TRBD1. After removal of 2 bases from V and 5 bases from J, the junction contained 8 bases not matched to a gene. The CDR3 is made up of 17 amino acids. Per germline, CDR1 SGHVS and CDR2 FQNEAQ. The CDR3 DNA is TGTGCCAGCAGCTTACGGTCCGGGACAGGGGAGACCGGGGAGCTGTTTTTT. Protein sequence: CASSLRSGTGETGELFF.

The V call is TRBV7-9, the J call TRBJ2-5; the match to TRBD2 covers 10 bases. Germline CDR1 SEHNR, CDR2 FQNEAQ (reference sequence). The CDR3 spans 16 residues. J gave up 5 bases and V 4 bases, and 10 bases lay outside the gene matches. CDR3 coding DNA: TGTGCCAGCAGCTCACCCCTAGCGGGGGCTGTGGAGACCCAGTACTTC. Its translation: CASSSPLAGAVETQYF. Full variable domain (missing parts from reference TRBV7-9 and TRBJ2-5): DTGVSQNPRHKITKRGQNVTFRCDPISEHNRLYWYRQTLGQGPEFLTYFQNEAQLEKSRLLSDRFSAERPKGSFSTLEIQRTEQGDSAMYLCASSSPLAGAVETQYFGPGTRLLVL.

The rearrangement links TRBV23-1 to TRBJ2-7; 7 bases match TRBD1. TRBV23-1 is designated an ORF whose function remains uncertain. V shed 4 bases and J 1 base; nucleotides not matched to a gene: 16. The CDR3 contains 18 residues. DNA for the CDR3: TGCGCCAGCAGTCTCCCGCCCCGACAGGGACGAATATCCTACGAGCAGTACGTC. Its protein is CASSLPPRQGRISYEQYV.

This clonotype has a count of ten or more. The chain joins TRBV29-1 to TRBJ2-3; D is unresolved. Germline assignment: CDR1 SQVTM and CDR2 ANQGSEA. The ends were cut back, 0 bases at V and 1 base at J, with 5 bases in the middle. CDR3 length: 13 amino acids. CDR3 DNA: TGCAGCGTTGAAGATAGAGGCACAGATACGCAGTATTTT. Translating gives CSVEDRGTDTQYF.